Listed here are 16 T cell receptor beta chains from one sample, sequenced in a study of blood T cells in healthy people across ages. A second PCR, run for about 7 to 11 cycles, used a sample-barcoded 5' primer plus a J-beta primer mix. One entry per CDR3 protein results from TCRdb running MiXCR on the 5' RACE reads. The sample records roughly 2 million distinct CDR3 sequences, around half being singletons. Sequencing used blood. These receptors were taken from a woman aged 40 to 50 in good health.

J is TRBJ1-2 and V is TRBV20-1, with a possible D match to TRBD1 (6 bases). Germline CDR1 reads DFQATT; CDR2 reads SNEGSKA (reference sequence). CDR3 size: 11 residues. The V and J ends lost 7 bases and 5 bases respectively, with 11 bases between them. CDR3 coding DNA: TGCAGTGGGGACACCAGTTATGGCTACACCTTC. This translates into CSGDTSYGYTF.

The chain recombines TRBV2 with TRBJ2-4; no clear D. With the DNA end fitting TRBJ2-5 better, the J assignment may be wrong. Germline V lookup: CDR1 SNHLY, CDR2 FYNNEI. This CDR3 has 13 residues. The CDR3 spells CASSVYPQETQYF. As DNA, the CDR3 is TGTGCCAGCAGTGTGTACCCTCAAGAGACCCAGTACTTC.

The table lists this clonotype with a few counts. The rearrangement links TRBV15 to TRBJ2-6; no clear D gene. Germline assignment: CDR1 LNHNV and CDR2 YYDKDF (reference sequence). The V and J ends lost 8 bases and 1 base respectively, with 15 bases between them. The length of the CDR3 is 16 residues. The CDR3 spells CATAVGRRSGANVLTF. In DNA form, the CDR3 reads TGTGCCACCGCTGTAGGCAGGCGATCTGGGGCCAACGTCCTGACTTTC. The whole variable domain, filled in from reference TRBV15 and TRBJ2-6, reads DAMVIQNPRYQVTQFGKPVTLSCSQTLNHNVMYWYQQKSSQAPKLLFHYYDKDFNNEADTPDNFQSRRPNTSFCFLDIRSPGLGDTAMYLCATAVGRRSGANVLTFGAGSRLTVL.

This clonotype appeared a single time. V is TRBV29-1 and J is TRBJ1-2; the D is unclear. Germline values: CDR1 SQVTM, CDR2 ANQGSEA. The CDR3 runs to 15 residues. V shed 3 bases and J shed 5 bases, with 19 bases lying between them. The CDR3 DNA is TGCAGCGTTGATGGGTCTGCGTCGAATGATTATGGCTACACCTTC. Translating it yields CSVDGSASNDYGYTF.

The chain couples TRBV5-4 to TRBJ2-1, with D uncertain. V gave up 4 bases and J gave up 9 bases, with 17 bases separating them. This CDR3 spans 14 amino acids. The germline gives CDR1 SGHNT, CDR2 YYREEE (reference sequence). Here the CDR3 DNA reads TGTGCCAGCAGCGTGGATCAGCGTCCGAGTGAGCAGTTCTTC. This translates into CASSVDQRPSEQFF.

This chain joins TRBV7-2 and TRBJ2-3, with TRBD2 identical over 11 bases. The CDR3 is made up of 18 amino acids. Trimming took 0 bases from V and 2 from J; bases not matched to a gene: 7. Per germline, CDR1 SGHTA and CDR2 FQGNSA. The chain's CDR3 is CASSLARLAGSNTDTQYF. In DNA form, the CDR3 reads TGTGCCAGCAGCTTAGCCCGACTAGCGGGGTCAAACACAGATACGCAGTATTTT.

Turning to this clonotype: With a much larger clone just one base away, this may be a read error. The chain carries TRBV7-2 and TRBJ2-5; D is possibly TRBD1 (5 bases). Per the germline V gene, CDR1 is SGHTA and CDR2 is FQGNSA. V was shortened by 1 base and J by 6 bases, with 12 bases between the two germline ends. The CDR3 contains 14 residues. The CDR3 sequence is CASSLVARAKTQYF. The CDR3 DNA reads as TGTGCCAGCAGCTTAGTAGCCAGGGCGAAGACCCAGTACTTC.

This clonotype was detected ten times or more. The J gene is TRBJ2-4, the V gene TRBV29-1; the D call may be TRBD1 or TRBD2 (6 bases each). Trimming took 6 bases from V and 6 from J, leaving 15 bases between them. CDR3 length: 13 amino acids. Germline-derived CDR1 and CDR2 are SQVTM and ANQGSEA. CDR3 coding DNA: TGCAGCGTAACGGAGGGGGGCTCAAACATTCAGTACTTC. Its protein is CSVTEGGSNIQYF.

V is TRBV5-8 and J is TRBJ2-3; tentative D call: TRBD2 (6 bases). Germline-derived CDR1 and CDR2 are SGHTS and YDEGEE. The length of the CDR3 is 15 residues. The V and J ends lost 1 base and 2 bases respectively, with 11 bases between them. The CDR3: CASSLSRDSTDTQYF. CDR3 bases: TGTGCCAGCAGCTTGTCTCGGGACTCCACAGATACGCAGTATTTT.

This clonotype was seen a handful of times. V usage is TRBV20-1 and J usage is TRBJ2-1; 10 positions match TRBD2. The CDR3 has 16 amino acids. The V and J ends lost 2 bases and 10 bases, in that order; junction bases with no gene match: 14. CDR1 and CDR2 from the germline V gene are DFQATT and SNEGSKA (reference sequence). The CDR3 nucleotides read TGCAGTGCTAGACCCTATAGGGGACTAGCGACTTACGAGCAGTTCTTC. This codes for CSARPYRGLATYEQFF.

In the case of this clonotype: Mismatch with germline at one junction end may stem from a read error. The chain links TRBV7-6 to TRBJ1-1; no clear D. This CDR3 contains 13 residues. Germline-derived CDR1 and CDR2 are SGHVS and FNYEAQ. The CDR3 DNA follows: TGTGCCAGCAGCTTAAGGGTCGGCCTAGAAGTTTTCTTT. Translating it yields CASSLRVGLEVFF.

This rearrangement joins TRBV28 to TRBJ2-3, with D possibly matching TRBD1 (5 bases). CDR1 is MDHEN, CDR2 SYDVKM, per germline. CDR3 length: 15 residues. Trimming cost V 6 bases and J 1 base, with 14 bases left between them. The CDR3 nucleotides are TGTGCCAGCAGGGGCGGCAGGGTGGGCACAGATACGCAGTATTTT. It encodes CASRGGRVGTDTQYF.

This clonotype was detected only once. This chain links TRBV5-1 with TRBJ2-7; 7 bases line up with TRBD1. Germline-derived CDR1 and CDR2 are SGHRS and YFSETQ. Losses at the gene ends were 6 bases for V and 7 bases for J; bases not matched to a gene: 13. CDR3 length: 14 amino acids. The CDR3 loop reads CASNSGTTGEEQYF. CDR3 sequence (DNA): TGCGCCAGCAACTCCGGAACCACAGGGGAAGAGCAGTACTTC.

The V call is TRBV10-3, the J call TRBJ2-3, with 9 bases lining up with TRBD2. V lost 9 bases, J lost 3 bases, and 4 bases stayed unmatched. Germline assignment: CDR1 ENHRY and CDR2 SYGVKD. This CDR3 is built from 13 residues. CDR3 in amino acids: CAMRGGETDTQYF. The CDR3, as DNA: TGTGCCATGCGGGGGGGGGAGACAGATACGCAGTATTTT.

The V and J genes are TRBV2 and TRBJ2-7; D gene ambiguous. V was cut by 1 base and J by 0 bases, with 16 bases left in between. The CDR3 has 17 residues. Germline loops: CDR1 SNHLY, CDR2 FYNNEI. The CDR3 DNA reads as TGTGCCAGCAGTGAAGGGATTATCGGACGGAGCTCCTACGAGCAGTACTTC. Translation: CASSEGIIGRSSYEQYF.

There are a few counts of this clonotype. V gene TRBV4-1 combines with J gene TRBJ2-3, with TRBD1 matching 8 bases. Germline V gene sequence: CDR1 MGHRA, CDR2 YSYEKL. There are 16 residues in the CDR3. Trimming removed 3 bases from V and 2 bases from J; junction bases left unmatched: 7. CDR3 residues: CASSQTGVPFTDTQYF. In nucleotides, the CDR3 is TGCGCCAGCAGCCAGACAGGGGTCCCTTTCACAGATACGCAGTATTTT.